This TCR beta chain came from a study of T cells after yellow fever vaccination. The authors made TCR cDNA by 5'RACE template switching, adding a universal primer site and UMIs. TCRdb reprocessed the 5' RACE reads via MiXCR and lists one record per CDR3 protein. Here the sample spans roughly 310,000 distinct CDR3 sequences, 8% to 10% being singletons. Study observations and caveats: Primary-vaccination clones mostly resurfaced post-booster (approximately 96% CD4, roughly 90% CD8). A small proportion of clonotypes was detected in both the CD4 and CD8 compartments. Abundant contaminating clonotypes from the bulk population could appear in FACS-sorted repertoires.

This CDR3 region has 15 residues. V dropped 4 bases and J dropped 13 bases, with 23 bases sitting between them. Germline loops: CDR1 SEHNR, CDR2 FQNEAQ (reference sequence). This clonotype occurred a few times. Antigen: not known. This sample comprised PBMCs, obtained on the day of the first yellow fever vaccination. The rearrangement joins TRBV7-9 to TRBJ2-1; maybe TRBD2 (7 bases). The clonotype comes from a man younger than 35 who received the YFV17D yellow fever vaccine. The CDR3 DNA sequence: TGTGCCAGCAGCTATCGAGGGCGGGGGCCTCGCGGTCAGTTCTTC. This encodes CASSYRGRGPRGQFF.